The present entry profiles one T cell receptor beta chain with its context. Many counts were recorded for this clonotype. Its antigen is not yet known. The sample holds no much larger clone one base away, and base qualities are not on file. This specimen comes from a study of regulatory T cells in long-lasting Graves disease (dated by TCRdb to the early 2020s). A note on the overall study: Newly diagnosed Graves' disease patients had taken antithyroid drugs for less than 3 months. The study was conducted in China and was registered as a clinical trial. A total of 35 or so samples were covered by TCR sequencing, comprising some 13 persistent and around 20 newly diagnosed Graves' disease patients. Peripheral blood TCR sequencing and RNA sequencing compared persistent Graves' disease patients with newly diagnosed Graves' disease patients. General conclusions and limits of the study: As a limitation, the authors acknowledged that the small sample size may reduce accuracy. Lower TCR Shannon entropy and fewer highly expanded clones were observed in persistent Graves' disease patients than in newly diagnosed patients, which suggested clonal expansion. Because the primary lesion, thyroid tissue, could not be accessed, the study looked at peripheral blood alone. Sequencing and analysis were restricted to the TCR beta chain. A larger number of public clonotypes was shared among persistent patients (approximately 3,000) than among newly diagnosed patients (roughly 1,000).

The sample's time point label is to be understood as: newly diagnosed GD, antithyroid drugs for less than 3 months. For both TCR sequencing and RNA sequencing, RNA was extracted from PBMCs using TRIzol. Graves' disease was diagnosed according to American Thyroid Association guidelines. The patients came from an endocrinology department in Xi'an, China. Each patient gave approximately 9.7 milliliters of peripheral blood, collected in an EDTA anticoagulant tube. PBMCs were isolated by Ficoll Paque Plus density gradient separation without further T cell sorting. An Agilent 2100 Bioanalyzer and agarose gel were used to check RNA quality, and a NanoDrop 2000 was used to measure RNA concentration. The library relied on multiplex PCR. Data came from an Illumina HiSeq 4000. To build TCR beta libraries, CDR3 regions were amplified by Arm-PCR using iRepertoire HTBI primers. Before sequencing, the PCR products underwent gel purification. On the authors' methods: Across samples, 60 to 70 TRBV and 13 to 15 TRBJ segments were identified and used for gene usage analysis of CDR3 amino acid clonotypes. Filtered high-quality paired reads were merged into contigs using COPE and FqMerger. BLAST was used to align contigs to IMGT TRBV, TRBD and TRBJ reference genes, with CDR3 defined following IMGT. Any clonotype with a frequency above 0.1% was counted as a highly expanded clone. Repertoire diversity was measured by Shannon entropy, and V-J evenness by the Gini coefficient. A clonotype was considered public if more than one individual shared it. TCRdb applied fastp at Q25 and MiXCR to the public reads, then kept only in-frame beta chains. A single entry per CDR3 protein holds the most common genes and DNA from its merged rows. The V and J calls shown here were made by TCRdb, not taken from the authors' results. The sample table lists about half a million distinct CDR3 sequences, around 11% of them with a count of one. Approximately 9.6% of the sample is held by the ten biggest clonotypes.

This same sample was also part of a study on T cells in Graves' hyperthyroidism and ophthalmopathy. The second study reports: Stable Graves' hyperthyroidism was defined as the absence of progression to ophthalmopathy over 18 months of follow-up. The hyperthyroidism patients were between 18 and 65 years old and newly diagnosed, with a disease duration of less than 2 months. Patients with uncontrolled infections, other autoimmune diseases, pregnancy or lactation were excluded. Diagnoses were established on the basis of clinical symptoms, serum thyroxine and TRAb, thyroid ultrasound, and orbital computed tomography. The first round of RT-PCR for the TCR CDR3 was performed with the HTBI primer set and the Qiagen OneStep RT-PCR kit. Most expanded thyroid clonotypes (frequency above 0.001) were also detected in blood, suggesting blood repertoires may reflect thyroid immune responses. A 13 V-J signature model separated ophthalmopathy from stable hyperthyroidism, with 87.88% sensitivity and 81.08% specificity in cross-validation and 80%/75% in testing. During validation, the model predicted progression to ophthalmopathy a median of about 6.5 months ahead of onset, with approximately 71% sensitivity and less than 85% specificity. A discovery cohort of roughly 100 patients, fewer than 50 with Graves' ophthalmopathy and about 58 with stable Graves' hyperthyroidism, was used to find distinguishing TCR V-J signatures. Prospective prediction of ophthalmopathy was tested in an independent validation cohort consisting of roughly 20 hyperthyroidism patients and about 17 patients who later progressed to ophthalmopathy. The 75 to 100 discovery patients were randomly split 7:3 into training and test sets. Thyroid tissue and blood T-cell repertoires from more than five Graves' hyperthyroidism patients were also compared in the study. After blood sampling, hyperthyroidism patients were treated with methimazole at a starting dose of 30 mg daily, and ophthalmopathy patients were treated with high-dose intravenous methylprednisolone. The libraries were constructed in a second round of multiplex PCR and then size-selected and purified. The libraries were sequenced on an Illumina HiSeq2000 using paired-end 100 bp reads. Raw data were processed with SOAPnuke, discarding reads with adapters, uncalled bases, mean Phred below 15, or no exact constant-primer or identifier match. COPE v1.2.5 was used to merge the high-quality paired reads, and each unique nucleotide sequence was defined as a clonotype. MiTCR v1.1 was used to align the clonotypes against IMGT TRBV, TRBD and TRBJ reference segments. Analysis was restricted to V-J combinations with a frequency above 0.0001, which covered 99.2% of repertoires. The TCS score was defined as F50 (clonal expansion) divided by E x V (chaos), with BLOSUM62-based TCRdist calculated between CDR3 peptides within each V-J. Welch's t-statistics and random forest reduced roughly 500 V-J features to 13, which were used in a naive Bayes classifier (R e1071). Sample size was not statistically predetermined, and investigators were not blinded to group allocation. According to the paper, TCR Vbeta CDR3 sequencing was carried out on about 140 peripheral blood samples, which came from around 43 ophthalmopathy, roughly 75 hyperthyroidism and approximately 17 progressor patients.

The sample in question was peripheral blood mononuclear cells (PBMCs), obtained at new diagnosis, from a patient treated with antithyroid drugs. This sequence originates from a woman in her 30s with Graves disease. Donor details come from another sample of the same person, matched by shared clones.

The nucleotide sequence is TGTGCCAGCAGCCAAGATAGGAAGACCCAGTACTTC. The encoded protein is CASSQDRKTQYF. The chain was built from TRBV14 and TRBJ2-5; the D gene cannot be named for sure. The germline V gene encodes CDR1 SGHDN and CDR2 FVKESK. V sheds 0 bases and J sheds 6 bases, leaving 5 bases between their ends. The CDR3 numbers 12 residues from cysteine through phenylalanine. Only CDR3 DNA is held: 36 bases, read in frame from base 1. The CDR3 plus the reference TRBV14 and TRBJ2-5 genes for the other parts give the full variable domain: EAGVTQFPSHSVIEKGQTVTLRCDPISGHDNLYWYRRVMGKEIKFLLHFVKESKQDESGMPNNRFLAERTGGTYSTLKVQPAELEDSGVYFCASSQDRKTQYFGPGTRLLVL.